This T cell receptor beta chain was sequenced in a study of blood T cells in healthy people across ages. About this clonotype itself: The antigen remains unidentified.

PBMCs numbering at least 6.5 million were isolated per sample. Together with a sample-barcoded 5' primer, a J-beta primer mix was included in a second PCR lasting roughly 6 to 12 cycles. TCRdb processed the 5' RACE reads anew with MiXCR; each CDR3 protein has one entry. The table records 600,000 to 1,000,000 distinct CDR3 sequences, roughly 50% of them present only once. Study-wide points: Comparison with aged donors showed that long-lived donors had more naive CD4+ cells and higher diversity.

Losses at the gene ends were 0 bases for V and 4 bases for J; bases not matched to a gene: 6. The CDR3 has 17 residues. Looked up from germline, CDR1 is ENHRY and CDR2 is SYGVKD. The V gene is TRBV10-3, the J gene TRBJ2-3; 11 bases fit TRBD2. The sequence came from a man aged 25 to 40 in good health. Material: blood. CDR3 amino acids: CAISESASGGKADTQYF. CDR3 nucleotide sequence: TGTGCCATCAGTGAGTCTGCTAGCGGGGGGAAGGCAGATACGCAGTATTTT.